The clone carrying this T cell receptor (beta chain) came up many times. Its target is unknown. It was through 5'RACE template switching that TCR cDNA was made, with a universal primer site and UMIs added. TCRdb re-derived calls from the 5' RACE reads in MiXCR, one entry per CDR3 protein. This sample has 100,000 to 150,000 distinct CDR3 sequences, with about 8.2% found just once. This CDR3 comprises 15 residues. V shed 1 base and J 7 bases; nucleotides not matched to a gene: 7. In germline, CDR1 is MGHRA, CDR2 YSYEKL. The entry originates in a study of T cells after yellow fever vaccination. Points from the study as a whole: The booster response re-showed most primary clones: around 96% CD4, approximately 90% CD8.

Specimen: CD8+ T cells sorted from PBMCs, collected on the day of the yellow fever booster vaccination. The chain has TRBV4-1 and TRBJ2-1, with TRBD2 identical over 7 bases. The sequence derives from a man aged 18 to 29 who received the YFV17D yellow fever vaccine. The chain's CDR3 is CASSQGEGSENEQFF. CDR3 sequence (DNA): TGCGCCAGCAGCCAAGGGGAGGGTTCAGAAAATGAGCAGTTCTTC.